This T cell receptor (beta chain) stems from a study of post-analysis software for immune sequencing data. Study context: Included among the disease courses, which were recorded for the cohort, were relapsing-remitting, secondary progressive and progressive-relapsing multiple sclerosis. Study-level findings and limits: When compared against controls, multiple sclerosis patients showed significantly lower normalized Chao1 diversity. F-measure co-clustering was strong for batch-matched samples. With TRBV5-6, TRBV5-1 and TRBV20-1 included, about 5 TRBV segments were more frequent in patients than in controls.

Turning to this clonotype: As yet, its antigen is unknown.

Trimming left V 0 bases short and J 11 bases short, with 22 bases between. Germline V lookup: CDR1 MNHNY, CDR2 SVGAGI (reference sequence). The CDR3 runs to 16 residues. Included in the TCR beta cDNA libraries were unique molecular identifiers. T cells numbering about 0.85 to 10 million yielded roughly 0.5 million cDNA molecules. TCRdb recomputed calls from the PCR reads with MiXCR, one row per CDR3 protein. Found here are roughly 400,000 distinct CDR3 sequences, over 30% of them singletons; the top ten hold about 8%. This sequence originates from a girl aged 2-15 years with multiple sclerosis. This rearrangement joins TRBV6-6 to TRBJ2-5; perhaps TRBD2 as D (5 bases). Sequenced: blood. The CDR3 loop reads CASSYSDSVDGNEQYF. The CDR3 nucleotides are TGTGCCAGCAGTTACTCGGATAGTGTGGACGGGAACGAACAGTACTTC.